The 24 T cell receptor beta chains below were found in one sample sequenced in a study of spatial heterogeneity in lung cancer. TCRdb itself ran the 5' RACE reads through MiXCR, one entry per CDR3 protein. The table includes 5,500 to 6,500 distinct CDR3 sequences, around 13% detected once. Noted time point: sample taken at primary tumor resection. The sample in question was lung tissue, obtained at surgery. Receptors were obtained from a human donor with early-stage non-small cell lung cancer.

This clonotype has ten or more counts. This beta chain slipped into a library made for alpha chains as a stray read, so its size is not meaningful. This chain joins TRBV7-2 and TRBJ1-5, with D unclear. CDR1 SGHTA and CDR2 FQGNSA come from the germline V gene. The CDR3 is 12 residues long. Trimming stripped 4 bases from V and 3 bases from J, with 4 bases between. Here the CDR3 reads CASSWDNQPQHF. In DNA, the CDR3 is TGTGCCAGCAGCTGGGACAATCAGCCCCAGCATTTT.

This clonotype is medium-sized within its sample. This beta chain lies outside the target of a library built for alpha chains; its clone size means little. This chain's CDR3 is CASSTGQGPNEAQHF. The DNA of the CDR3 is TGTGCCAGCAGCACCGGACAGGGTCCCAATGAAGCCCAGCATTTT. The chain couples TRBV7-9 to TRBJ1-5, with TRBD1 matching over 8 bases. With V trimmed by 5 bases and J by 11 bases, 14 bases remained unmatched. This CDR3 contains 15 residues. Per the germline V gene, CDR1 is SEHNR and CDR2 is FQNEAQ (reference sequence). Based on the CDR3 plus reference TRBV7-9 and TRBJ1-5, the full variable domain is DTGVSQNPRHKITKRGQNVTFRCDPISEHNRLYWYRQTLGQGPEFLTYFQNEAQLEKSRLLSDRFSAERPKGSFSTLEIQRTEQGDSAMYLCASSTGQGPNEAQHFGDGTRLSIL.

There are many counts of this clonotype. As an off-target read in a library built for alpha chains, this beta chain has a frequency of little significance. This chain links TRBV10-3 with TRBJ1-1; TRBD1 agrees at 9 bases. Losses at the gene ends were 2 bases for V and 4 bases for J; bases not matched to a gene: 5. CDR1 ENHRY and CDR2 SYGVKD come from the germline V gene. The CDR3 extends over 15 amino acids. The CDR3 bases are TGTGCCATCAGTGAGCCGGGACAGGGTATCACTGAAGCTTTCTTT. It specifies CAISEPGQGITEAFF.

Only one count was recorded for this clonotype. Since it is a stray read in a library aimed at alpha chains, this beta chain has a size that is not meaningful. The chain links TRBV7-8 to TRBJ2-7, with a possible D match to TRBD2 (5 bases). This CDR3 spans 14 amino acids. Trimming took 8 bases from V and 3 from J, leaving 17 bases between them. From germline, CDR1 is SGHVS and CDR2 FQNEAQ. For the CDR3, the DNA is TGTGCCAGCCCCGAGGACTCCCCGAACTACGAGCAGTACTTC. This sequence encodes CASPEDSPNYEQYF.

This clonotype qualifies as medium-sized (0.01 to 0.1%). Because the library targeted alpha chains, this beta chain is an off-target read whose size means little. The rearrangement joins TRBV12-3 or TRBV12-4 to TRBJ2-7, with D tentatively TRBD1 (6 bases). The V and J ends lost 5 bases and 5 bases respectively, with 13 bases between them. The CDR3 is 13 amino acids. The CDR3 DNA reads TGTGCCAGCAGTCCCACAGGGCCCAACGAGCAGTACTTC. Translation gives CASSPTGPNEQYF.

This clonotype was seen repeatedly, ten times or more. This beta chain lies outside the target of a library built for alpha chains; its clone size means little. The chain links TRBV7-6 to TRBJ2-7; the D is unclear. The CDR3 runs to 16 residues. V was shortened by 1 base and J by 0 bases, with 13 bases between the two germline ends. From germline, CDR1 is SGHVS and CDR2 FNYEAQ. The CDR3 DNA is TGTGCCAGCAGCTTAGTATCTCTGGCTAGCTCCTACGAGCAGTACTTC. Amino acid sequence: CASSLVSLASSYEQYF.

This clonotype was observed many times. The library was designed around alpha chains, so this beta chain is a stray read whose abundance carries little weight. The chain is built from TRBV3-1 and TRBJ2-2; D remains unclear. CDR3 length: 14 amino acids. The V end lost 1 base, the J end lost 2 bases, and 5 bases lay between the germline ends. Germline V CDR1 and CDR2: LGHDT, YNNKEL (reference sequence). The CDR3 region is CASSQAENTGELFF. The CDR3 bases are TGTGCCAGCAGCCAAGCAGAAAACACCGGGGAGCTGTTTTTT.

Concerning this clonotype: This beta chain came through as a stray read in a library set up for alpha chains, and its size says little. The rearrangement links TRBV9 to TRBJ1-5; the D gene is possibly TRBD1 (5 bases). CDR3 size: 15 residues. The germline V gene encodes CDR1 SGDLS and CDR2 YYNGEE. Trimming took off 4 bases at V and 3 bases at J, with 14 bases between the two ends. The CDR3, as DNA: TGTGCCAGCAGCCGCTTCGACAGACACAATCAGCCCCAGCATTTT. This translates into CASSRFDRHNQPQHF.

This clonotype appeared many times. This beta chain turned up in a library designed for alpha chains; as an off-target read, its abundance says little. The chain joins TRBV23-1 to TRBJ2-3, with D perhaps TRBD2 (6 bases). TRBV23-1 is filed as an ORF, its function uncertain. This CDR3 is built from 20 residues. Trimming shortened V by 3 bases and J by 2 bases, and 27 bases separated the two germline ends. The CDR3 reads CASSHIPGTVRGDFTDTQYF. The CDR3 DNA reads TGCGCCAGCAGTCACATACCCGGGACGGTGCGGGGAGACTTCACAGATACGCAGTATTTT.

This clonotype was detected ten times or more. The library was designed around alpha chains, so this beta chain is a stray read whose abundance carries little weight. The rearrangement joins TRBV24-1 to TRBJ2-3; possible D gene TRBD1, 5 bases. The germline V gene has CDR1 KGHDR and CDR2 SFDVKD. CDR3 length: 17 residues. Trimming removed 2 bases from V and 1 base from J, with 15 bases in between. The chain's CDR3 is CATSDYTRGGRTDTQYF. The CDR3 DNA reads TGTGCCACCAGTGATTATACAAGGGGCGGACGCACAGATACGCAGTATTTT.

In this sample, this clonotype turned up many times. The library was prepared for alpha chains; this beta chain is a stray read, so its frequency means little. This sequence joins TRBV30 and TRBJ2-1, with a possible D match to TRBD1 (5 bases). V was trimmed by 2 bases and J by 0 bases, leaving 11 bases between them. Germline lookup yields CDR1 GTSNPN and CDR2 SVGIG (reference sequence). The CDR3 covers 15 residues. CDR3 coding DNA: TGTGCCTGGAGTTGGGGCGAGCGCTCCTACAATGAGCAGTTCTTC. Encoded protein: CAWSWGERSYNEQFF.

By share, this clonotype ranks as medium-sized. This beta chain is an off-target read within a library intended for alpha chains, so its frequency means little. The V call is TRBV27, the J call TRBJ2-2; D possibly corresponds to TRBD2 (6 bases). Germline V gene lookup returns CDR1 MNHEY and CDR2 SMNVEV (reference sequence). The CDR3 spans 14 residues. The V end lost 5 bases, the J end lost 1 base, and 8 bases lay between the germline ends. The CDR3 sequence is CASSPEGNTGELFF. CDR3 nucleotide sequence: TGTGCCAGCAGTCCGGAGGGGAACACCGGGGAGCTGTTTTTT.

This clonotype is medium-sized in the sample. For a library built for alpha chains, this beta chain is a stray read; little rests on its size. The V call is TRBV14, the J call TRBJ1-2; TRBD1 matches at 7 bases. The junction had 17 bases not matched to a gene; V was cut back by 0 bases and J by 7 bases. Germline-derived CDR1 and CDR2 are SGHDN and FVKESK. The CDR3 sequence is 18 residues long. The CDR3 reads CASSQDPPGGVGEGGYTF. The CDR3, as DNA: TGTGCCAGCAGCCAAGACCCCCCAGGGGGAGTGGGAGAAGGTGGCTACACCTTC.

This clonotype was counted many times. Little can be read into the size of this beta chain, an off-target read in a library designed for alpha chains. This rearrangement joins TRBV20-1 to TRBJ2-3; 9 nucleotides match TRBD2. The CDR3 has 15 residues. In germline, CDR1 is DFQATT, CDR2 SNEGSKA (reference sequence). Trimming removed 4 bases from V and 5 bases from J; junction bases left unmatched: 10. CDR3 DNA: TGCAGTGCTACCTTTGCGGGAGGGAGGGGAGATACGCAGTATTTT. Its translation is CSATFAGGRGDTQYF.

In its sample, this clonotype was seen many times. The library was built for alpha chains, so this beta chain is an off-target read and its size means little. This sequence joins TRBV25-1 and TRBJ2-2; TRBD2 matches 7 bases. Trimming took 0 bases from V and 1 from J; bases not matched to a gene: 8. The CDR3 contains 18 residues. Per germline, CDR1 MGHDK and CDR2 SYGVNS. The CDR3: CASSEYRPLAENTGELFF. The CDR3 nucleotides read TGTGCCAGCAGTGAATATCGCCCGCTAGCGGAGAACACCGGGGAGCTGTTTTTT.

At least ten counts were recorded for this clonotype. This beta chain is off target for a library built for alpha chains, so its abundance means little. V is TRBV5-4 and J is TRBJ2-7; 9 bases line up with TRBD1. CDR1 and CDR2 (germline): SGHNT, YYREEE (reference sequence). V gave up 5 bases and J gave up 1 base; unmatched junction bases: 7. The CDR3 extends over 15 amino acids. The CDR3 sequence: CASSYDRGDSYEQYF. CDR3 in DNA: TGTGCCAGCAGTTACGACAGGGGGGATTCCTACGAGCAGTACTTC.

There are many counts of this clonotype. A library prepared for alpha chains yielded this beta chain as an off-target read; its size is of little meaning. The V gene is TRBV4-1, the J gene TRBJ2-4; 8 bases line up with TRBD2. Germline V CDR1 and CDR2: MGHRA, YSYEKL. The trim removed 6 bases at V and 0 bases at J, leaving 7 bases unmatched. The CDR3 totals 16 residues. Here the CDR3 DNA reads TGCGCCAGCAGTCAAAGCGGGAGAGGAGCCAAAAACATTCAGTACTTC. Translated: CASSQSGRGAKNIQYF.

Judged by abundance, this clonotype is large. This beta chain appears as a stray read in a library generated for alpha chains; its size is not informative. The chain combines TRBV7-9 with TRBJ2-3, with 10 bases that match TRBD2. Germline CDR1 and CDR2: SEHNR and FQNEAQ (reference sequence). V lost 7 bases, J lost 2 bases, and 18 bases stayed unmatched. The CDR3 sequence is 19 residues long. The CDR3 sequence is CASTYPGLAPLTLTDTQYF. In DNA, the CDR3 is TGTGCCAGCACCTATCCGGGACTAGCGCCATTGACCCTCACAGATACGCAGTATTTT. Using reference TRBV7-9 and TRBJ2-3 for the parts outside the CDR3, the full variable domain is DTGVSQNPRHKITKRGQNVTFRCDPISEHNRLYWYRQTLGQGPEFLTYFQNEAQLEKSRLLSDRFSAERPKGSFSTLEIQRTEQGDSAMYLCASTYPGLAPLTLTDTQYFGPGTRLTVL.

In this sample, this clonotype is large. The library was prepared for alpha chains; this beta chain is a stray read, so its frequency means little. V is TRBV11-2 and J is TRBJ1-5; D uncertain. This CDR3 comprises 15 residues. Germline assignment: CDR1 SGHAT and CDR2 FQNNGV. V was clipped by 0 bases and J by 8 bases, with 14 bases between them. CDR3 amino acids: CASSLDGSGVKPQHF. The DNA of the CDR3 is TGTGCCAGCAGCTTAGATGGGTCTGGCGTGAAGCCCCAGCATTTT.

At least ten counts were recorded for this clonotype. With the library built for alpha chains, this beta chain is off target and its frequency is not meaningful. The rearrangement links TRBV7-9 to TRBJ1-1; 7 nucleotides agree with TRBD1. CDR3 length: 16 residues. From germline, CDR1 is SEHNR and CDR2 FQNEAQ (reference sequence). Losses at the gene ends were 4 bases for V and 2 bases for J; bases not matched to a gene: 10. The CDR3 protein is CASSWSQGVLNTEAFF. The CDR3, as DNA: TGTGCCAGCAGCTGGTCCCAGGGGGTCCTTAACACTGAAGCTTTCTTT. The entire variable domain, with the rest obtained from reference TRBV7-9 and TRBJ1-1, is as follows: DTGVSQNPRHKITKRGQNVTFRCDPISEHNRLYWYRQTLGQGPEFLTYFQNEAQLEKSRLLSDRFSAERPKGSFSTLEIQRTEQGDSAMYLCASSWSQGVLNTEAFFGQGTRLTVV.

By share, this clonotype counts as medium-sized. For a library built for alpha chains, this beta chain is a stray read; little rests on its size. V is TRBV27 and J is TRBJ2-2, with a tentative D call TRBD2 (6 bases). Germline V gives CDR1 MNHEY, CDR2 SMNVEV (reference sequence). CDR3 length: 15 amino acids. The ends were cut back, 1 base at V and 5 bases at J, with 11 bases in the middle. CDR3 protein: CASSLFSGSTGELFF. In DNA, the CDR3 is TGTGCCAGCAGTTTATTTAGCGGATCAACCGGGGAGCTGTTTTTT.

In its sample, this clonotype was seen many times. The library was designed around alpha chains, so this beta chain is a stray read whose abundance carries little weight. This rearrangement joins TRBV12-3 or TRBV12-4 to TRBJ2-5; 7 nucleotides align to TRBD2. CDR3 length: 14 residues. V gave up 8 bases and J gave up 1 base; unmatched junction bases: 7. The DNA of the CDR3 is TGTGCCAGCGGTCGGGCTAGCGGCCAAGAGACCCAGTACTTC. Residues: CASGRASGQETQYF.

This clonotype turned up a few times. A read error may account for a junction end that differs from germline. This beta chain appears as a stray read in a library generated for alpha chains; its size is not informative. In nucleotides, the CDR3 is TGCAGTGCGAGAGAGGTAGCGGGCCTTCCCTACGAGCAGTACTTC. Translation gives CSAREVAGLPYEQYF. The chain joins TRBV20-1 to TRBJ2-7; 7 bases fit TRBD2. The germline V gene has CDR1 DFQATT and CDR2 SNEGSKA (reference sequence). The CDR3 is 15 amino acids.

In this sample, this clonotype turned up a few times. Little can be read into the size of this beta chain, an off-target read in a library designed for alpha chains. This chain uses TRBV3-1 with TRBJ2-2; D is unclear. Trimming left V 1 base short and J 4 bases short, with 7 bases between. Germline CDR1 reads LGHDT; CDR2 reads YNNKEL (reference sequence). The CDR3 runs to 14 residues. The CDR3 spells CASSQVRGTGELFF. The CDR3 DNA reads TGTGCCAGCAGCCAAGTTCGAGGCACCGGGGAGCTGTTTTTT. Based on the CDR3 plus reference TRBV3-1 and TRBJ2-2, the full variable domain is DTAVSQTPKYLVTQMGNDKSIKCEQNLGHDTMYWYKQDSKKFLKIMFSYNNKELIINETVPNRFSPKSPDKAHLNLHINSLELGDSAVYFCASSQVRGTGELFFGEGSRLTVL.